Described below is a single T cell receptor beta chain sequence and its context. Germline CDR1 is SGHTA and CDR2 is FQGTGA. The CDR3 is made up of 15 amino acids. The V and J ends lost 1 base and 4 bases, in that order; junction bases with no gene match: 5. The sample is drawn from a study of blood T cell repertoires in COVID-19. TCRdb's copy holds only in-frame clones and misses some; the assay was immunoSEQ multiplex PCR. Altogether 290,000 or so clones are present, around 87% being singletons, with the ten largest covering 3.5% to 4.5%. The rearrangement links TRBV7-3 to TRBJ1-1, with 8 bases aligning to TRBD1. The sequenced sample was PBMCs or T cells enriched from blood (not recorded which). The receptor was isolated from a woman aged 18-30 years with acute COVID-19. The CDR3 sequence: CASSLIRQGATEAFF. CDR3 nucleotides: TGTGCCAGCAGCTTAATAAGGCAGGGGGCCACTGAAGCTTTCTTT.